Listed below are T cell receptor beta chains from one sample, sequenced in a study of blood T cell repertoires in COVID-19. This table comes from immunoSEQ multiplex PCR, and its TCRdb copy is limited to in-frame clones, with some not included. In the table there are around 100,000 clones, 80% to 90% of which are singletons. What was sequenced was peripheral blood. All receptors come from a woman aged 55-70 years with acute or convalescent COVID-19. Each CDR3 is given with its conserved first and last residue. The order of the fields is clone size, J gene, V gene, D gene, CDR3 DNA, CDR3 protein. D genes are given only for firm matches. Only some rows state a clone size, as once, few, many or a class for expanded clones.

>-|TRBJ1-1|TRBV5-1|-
TGCGCCAGCAGATTCGGGGTATCACAGGGCTTGAACACTGAAGCTTTCTTT
CASRFGVSQGLNTEAFF
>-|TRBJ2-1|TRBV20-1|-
TGCAGTGCTAGTGGAAGCGAATCCTACAATGAGCAGTTCTTC
CSASGSESYNEQFF
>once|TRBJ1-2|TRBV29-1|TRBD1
TGCAGCGCTACAGGGGAGGTAGGCAACTATGGCTACACCTTC
CSATGEVGNYGYTF
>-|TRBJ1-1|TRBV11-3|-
TGTGCCAGCAGCTTAGATTATCCCCGGAACACTGAAGCTTTCTTT
CASSLDYPRNTEAFF
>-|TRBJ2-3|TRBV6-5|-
TGTGCCAGCAGTTACCAAGCGGCTTTCACAGATACGCAGTATTTT
CASSYQAAFTDTQYF
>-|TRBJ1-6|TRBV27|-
TGTGCCAGCAGTTACCGGGAGGGTGAGTCCCTCCACTTT
CASSYREGESLHF
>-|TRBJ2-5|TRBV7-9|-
TGTGCCAGCAGCTTAGCCCAGGTGGAGACCCAGTACTTC
CASSLAQVETQYF
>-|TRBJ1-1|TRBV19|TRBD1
TGTGCCAGTAGCGTGGACAGGATGGGCACTGAAGCTTTCTTT
CASSVDRMGTEAFF
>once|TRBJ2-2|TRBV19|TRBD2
TGTGCCAGTAGTATGGTCCTAGCGGGAGTGGGAACCGGGGAGCTGTTTTTT
CASSMVLAGVGTGELFF
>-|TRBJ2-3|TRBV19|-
TGTGCCAGTAGTATCGGTCTCCCAGATACGCAGTATTTT
CASSIGLPDTQYF
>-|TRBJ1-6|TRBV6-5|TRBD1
TGTGCCAGCAGGACAGGGGGCGTTTCACCCCTCCACTTT
CASRTGGVSPLHF
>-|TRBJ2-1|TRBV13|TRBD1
TGTGCCAGCAGCACAGCGGGACAGGGCGTGAATGAGCAGTTCTTC
CASSTAGQGVNEQFF
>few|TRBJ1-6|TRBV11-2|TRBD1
TGTGCCAGCAGACCACCAGGGGGCGGGATTTCACCCCTCCACTTT
CASRPPGGGISPLHF
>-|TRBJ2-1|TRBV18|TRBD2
TGTGCCAGCTCTTCAGGGCTAGCGGGCTCTTACAATGAGCAGTTCTTC
CASSSGLAGSYNEQFF
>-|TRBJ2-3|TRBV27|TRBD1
TGTGCCAGCAAAACGTCAGGGGGCTCAGGAGATACGCAGTATTTT
CASKTSGGSGDTQYF
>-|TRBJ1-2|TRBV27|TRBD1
TGTGCCAGCAGTTGGAGGACAGGGGGAGCTAACTATGGCTACACCTTC
CASSWRTGGANYGYTF
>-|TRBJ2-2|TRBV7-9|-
TGTGCCAGCAGCTTTTTGTCTGGGGGCGGCACCGGGGAGCTGTTTTTT
CASSFLSGGGTGELFF
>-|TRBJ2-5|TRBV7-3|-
TGTGCCAGCAGCCCGTCCCAAGAGACCCAGTACTTC
CASSPSQETQYF
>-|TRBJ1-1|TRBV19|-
TGTGCCAGTAGCCAGAGGGGGACATTGGACACTGAAGCTTTCTTT
CASSQRGTLDTEAFF
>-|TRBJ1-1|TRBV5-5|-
TGTGCCAGCAGCTTACGGACACCGAACACTGAAGCTTTCTTT
CASSLRTPNTEAFF
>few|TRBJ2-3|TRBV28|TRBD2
TGTGCCAGCAGTCCGCAACTAGCGGGAGCGCAGTATTTT
CASSPQLAGAQYF
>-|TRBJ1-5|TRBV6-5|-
TGTGCCAGCTCTCTCCGGGGGGACCGCAATCAGCCCCAGCATTTT
CASSLRGDRNQPQHF
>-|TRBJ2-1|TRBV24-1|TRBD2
TGTGCCACCAGTGCAGCGGGAGGGGTGGGATACAATGAGCAGTTCTTC
CATSAAGGVGYNEQFF
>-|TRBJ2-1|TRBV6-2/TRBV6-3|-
TGTGCCAGCAGTTACCCGGGGGACTCCGAGACCTACAATGAGCAGTTCTTC
CASSYPGDSETYNEQFF
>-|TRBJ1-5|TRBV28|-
TGTGCCAGCAGTTTACAACAGGGAGGCAATCAGCCCCAGCATTTT
CASSLQQGGNQPQHF
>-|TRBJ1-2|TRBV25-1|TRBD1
TGTGCCAGCAGTGAACAGGGGGTGGATGGCTACACCTTC
CASSEQGVDGYTF
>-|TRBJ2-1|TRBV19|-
TGTGCCAGTAGTATAGGATCTAGCGTCAAGAATGAGCAGTTCTTC
CASSIGSSVKNEQFF
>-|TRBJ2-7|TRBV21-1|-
TGTGCCAGCAGGAGGGGGGGGCAGGACGAGCAGTACTTC
CASRRGGQDEQYF
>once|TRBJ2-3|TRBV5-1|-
TGCGCCAGCAGCTTGGAGGAGGGTTTTGCAGATACGCAGTATTTT
CASSLEEGFADTQYF
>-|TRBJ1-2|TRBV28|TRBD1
TGTGCCAGCAGTGGCGAGGGGGCTGGCGGCTACACCTTC
CASSGEGAGGYTF
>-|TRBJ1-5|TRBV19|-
TGTGCCACCGCAGAGGTGGCGACGCCCCAGCATTTT
CATAEVATPQHF
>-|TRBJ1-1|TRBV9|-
TGTGCCAGCAGCGTATTGGACAGCATGAACACTGAAGCTTTCTTT
CASSVLDSMNTEAFF
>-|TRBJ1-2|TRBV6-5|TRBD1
TGTGCCAGCAGTTACTCAGGGGGCAACTATGGCTACACCTTC
CASSYSGGNYGYTF
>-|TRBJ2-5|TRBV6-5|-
TGTGCCAGCAGCACTACAGGGACGGGCGAGACCCAGTACTTC
CASSTTGTGETQYF
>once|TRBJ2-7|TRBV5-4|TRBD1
TGTGCCAGCAGCGTACAGGGGCCAAGCTCCTACGAGCAGTACTTC
CASSVQGPSSYEQYF
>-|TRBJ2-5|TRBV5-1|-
TGCGCCAGCAGCTTGGCCGGGGTGGAGACCCAGTACTTC
CASSLAGVETQYF
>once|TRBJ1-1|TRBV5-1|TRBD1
TGCGCCAGCAGCTTGGGTCCGACAGGGGGCCACGGCACTGAAGCTTTCTTT
CASSLGPTGGHGTEAFF
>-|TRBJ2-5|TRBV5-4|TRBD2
TGTGCCAGCAGCTTGGGTCTAGCGGGAGGCACGACGGTTTGGGAGACCCAGTACTTC
CASSLGLAGGTTVWETQYF
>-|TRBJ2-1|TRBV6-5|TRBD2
TGTGCCAGCAGTTACGCGGGAGGGCCTTACAATGAGCAGTTCTTC
CASSYAGGPYNEQFF
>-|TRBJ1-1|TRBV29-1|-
TGCAGCGTTCTCACCGGTCTCCTTACCCATAACACTGAAGCTTTCTTT
CSVLTGLLTHNTEAFF
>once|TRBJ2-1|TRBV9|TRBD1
TGTGCCAGCAGCTCAGGGGGCGCGGGGTACAATGAGCAGTTCTTC
CASSSGGAGYNEQFF
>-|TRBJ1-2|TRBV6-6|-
TGTGCCAGCAGTTACTCGAGTACAGTCTATGGCTACACCTTC
CASSYSSTVYGYTF